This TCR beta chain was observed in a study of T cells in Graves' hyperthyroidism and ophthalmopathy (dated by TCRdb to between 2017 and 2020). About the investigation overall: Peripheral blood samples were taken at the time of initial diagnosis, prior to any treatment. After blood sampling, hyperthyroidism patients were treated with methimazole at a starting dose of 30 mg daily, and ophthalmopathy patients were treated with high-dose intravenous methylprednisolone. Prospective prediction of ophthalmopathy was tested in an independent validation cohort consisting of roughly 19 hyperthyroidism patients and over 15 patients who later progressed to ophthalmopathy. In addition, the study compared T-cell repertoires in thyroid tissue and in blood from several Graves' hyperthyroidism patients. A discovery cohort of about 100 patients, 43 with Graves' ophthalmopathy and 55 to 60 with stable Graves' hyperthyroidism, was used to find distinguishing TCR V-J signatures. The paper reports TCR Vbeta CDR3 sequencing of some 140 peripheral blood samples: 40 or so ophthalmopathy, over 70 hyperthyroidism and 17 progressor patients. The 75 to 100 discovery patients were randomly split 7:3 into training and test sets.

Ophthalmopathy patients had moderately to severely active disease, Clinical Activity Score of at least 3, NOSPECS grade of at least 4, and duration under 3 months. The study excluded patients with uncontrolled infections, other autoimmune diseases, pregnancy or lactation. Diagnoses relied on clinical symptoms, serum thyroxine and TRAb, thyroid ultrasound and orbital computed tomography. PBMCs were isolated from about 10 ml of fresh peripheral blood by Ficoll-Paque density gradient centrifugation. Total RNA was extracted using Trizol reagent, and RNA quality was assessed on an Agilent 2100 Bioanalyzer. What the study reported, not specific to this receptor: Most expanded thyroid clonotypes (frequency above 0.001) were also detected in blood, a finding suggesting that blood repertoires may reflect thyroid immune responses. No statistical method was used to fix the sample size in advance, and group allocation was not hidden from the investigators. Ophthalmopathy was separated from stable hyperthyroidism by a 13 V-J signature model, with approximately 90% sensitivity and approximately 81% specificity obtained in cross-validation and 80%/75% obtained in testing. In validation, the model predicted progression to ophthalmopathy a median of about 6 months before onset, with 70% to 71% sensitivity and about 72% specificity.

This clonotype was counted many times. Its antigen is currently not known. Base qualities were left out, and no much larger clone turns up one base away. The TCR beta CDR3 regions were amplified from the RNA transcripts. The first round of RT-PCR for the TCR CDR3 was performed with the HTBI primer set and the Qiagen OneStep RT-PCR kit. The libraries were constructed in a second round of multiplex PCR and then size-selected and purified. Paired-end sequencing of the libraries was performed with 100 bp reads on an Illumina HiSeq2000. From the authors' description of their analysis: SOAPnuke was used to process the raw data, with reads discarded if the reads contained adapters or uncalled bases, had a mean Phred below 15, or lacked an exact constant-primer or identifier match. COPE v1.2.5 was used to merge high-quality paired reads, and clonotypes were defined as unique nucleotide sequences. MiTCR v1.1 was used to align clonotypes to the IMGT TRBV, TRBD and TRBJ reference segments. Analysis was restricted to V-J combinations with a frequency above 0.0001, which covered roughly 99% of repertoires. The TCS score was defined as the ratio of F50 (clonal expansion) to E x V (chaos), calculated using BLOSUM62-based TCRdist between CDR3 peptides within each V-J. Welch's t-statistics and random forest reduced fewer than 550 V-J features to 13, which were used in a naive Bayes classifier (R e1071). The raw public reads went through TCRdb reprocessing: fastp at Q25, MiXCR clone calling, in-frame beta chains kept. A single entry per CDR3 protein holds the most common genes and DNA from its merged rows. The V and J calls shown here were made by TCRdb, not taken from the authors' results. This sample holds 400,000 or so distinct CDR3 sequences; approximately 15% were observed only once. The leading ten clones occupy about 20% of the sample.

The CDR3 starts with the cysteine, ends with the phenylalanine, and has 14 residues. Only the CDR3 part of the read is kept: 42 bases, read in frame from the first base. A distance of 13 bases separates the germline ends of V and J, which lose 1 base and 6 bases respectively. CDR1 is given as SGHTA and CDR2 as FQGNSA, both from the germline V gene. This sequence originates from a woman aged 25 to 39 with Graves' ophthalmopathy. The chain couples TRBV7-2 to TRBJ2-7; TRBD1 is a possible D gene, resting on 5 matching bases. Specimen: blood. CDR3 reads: CASSLGRGSLEQYF. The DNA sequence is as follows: TGTGCCAGCAGCTTAGGAAGGGGCTCTCTCGAGCAGTACTTC.